These 10 T cell receptor beta chains originate from one sample sequenced in a study of control samples from healthy donors and cancer patients. Measured with immunoSEQ multiplex PCR; TCRdb has only the in-frame clones, and not every one. This table has roughly 150,000 clones, around nine tenths appearing once. The specimen sequenced was blood. Receptors were obtained from a woman in her twenties or thirties in good health.

The chain has TRBV2 and TRBJ2-1; 9 positions match TRBD2. V was clipped by 3 bases and J by 7 bases; unmatched bases: 7. The CDR3 has 15 residues. Germline lookup yields CDR1 SNHLY and CDR2 FYNNEI. CDR3 coding DNA: TGTGCCAGCAGTGATAGTCTAGCGGGAAGGAATGAGCAGTTCTTC. Translated, it gives CASSDSLAGRNEQFF.

The rearrangement links TRBV7-9 to TRBJ2-7, with D uncertain. The germline V and J ends were trimmed by 4 bases and 2 bases, with 9 bases remaining between them. Germline V CDR1 and CDR2: SEHNR, FQNEAQ (reference sequence). This CDR3 has 13 residues. In DNA, the CDR3 is TGTGCCAGCAGCTCGACGGGCCCCTACGAGCAGTACTTC. This encodes CASSSTGPYEQYF. The complete variable domain, with remaining parts taken from reference TRBV7-9 and TRBJ2-7, reads DTGVSQNPRHKITKRGQNVTFRCDPISEHNRLYWYRQTLGQGPEFLTYFQNEAQLEKSRLLSDRFSAERPKGSFSTLEIQRTEQGDSAMYLCASSSTGPYEQYFGPGTRLTVT.

The chain couples TRBV2 to TRBJ1-2; D is uncertain. Germline lookup yields CDR1 SNHLY and CDR2 FYNNEI. Trimming took off 4 bases at V and 3 bases at J, with 9 bases between the two ends. This CDR3 is built from 13 residues. Written as DNA, the CDR3 is TGTGCCAGCAGTGTTAAACAGCACTATGGCTACACCTTC. Translation gives CASSVKQHYGYTF.

A single count supports this clone. The chain has TRBV4-2 and TRBJ1-3; no clear D. Deletions cut 1 base from V and 0 bases from J, with 16 bases between. CDR1 and CDR2 from the germline V gene are LGHNA and YNFKEQ. CDR3 length: 18 residues. The CDR3 DNA reads as TGTGCCAGCAGCCAAGTGCGCCCCGCAGGCGTCTCTGGAAACACCATATATTTT. The encoded protein is CASSQVRPAGVSGNTIYF.

V is TRBV7-2 and J is TRBJ2-7, with 11 bases aligning to TRBD2. The ends lost 5 bases at V and 4 bases at J; junction bases unmatched: 10. Germline CDR1 and CDR2: SGHTA and FQGNSA. The CDR3 is 16 residues long. CDR3 residues: CASSILAGGTQYEQYF. For the CDR3, the DNA is TGTGCCAGCAGCATTTTAGCGGGAGGGACTCAGTACGAGCAGTACTTC.

The genes are TRBV2 and TRBJ1-6, with 11 bases fitting TRBD1. Germline V gene sequence: CDR1 SNHLY, CDR2 FYNNEI. The CDR3 loop spans 15 amino acids. V was clipped by 4 bases and J by 6 bases; unmatched bases: 2. In DNA form, the CDR3 reads TGTGCCAGCAGTGGGGACAGGGGGTTTAATTCACCCCTCCACTTT. It is translated as CASSGDRGFNSPLHF.

The chain combines TRBV5-1 with TRBJ2-2; TRBD1 matches 7 bases. This CDR3 has 14 amino acids. V gave up 5 bases and J gave up 5 bases; unmatched junction bases: 6. Germline-derived CDR1 and CDR2 are SGHRS and YFSETQ. CDR3 in DNA: TGCGCCAGCAGAGTCGAGGGGGCGACCGGGGAGCTGTTTTTT. It codes for CASRVEGATGELFF.

V usage is TRBV5-5 and J usage is TRBJ1-5; weak D call: TRBD1 (5 bases). This CDR3 contains 14 residues. Trimming took off 1 base at V and 5 bases at J, with 10 bases between the two ends. Germline CDR1 SGHKS, CDR2 YYEKEE (reference sequence). The CDR3 nucleotides are TGTGCCAGCAGCTTGTGGGACGGTCATCAGCCCCAGCATTTT. It yields the protein CASSLWDGHQPQHF.

This chain joins TRBV7-3 and TRBJ2-3; D may be TRBD1 (5 bases). Germline V gene lookup returns CDR1 SGHTA and CDR2 FQGTGA. Trimming removed 1 base at V and 2 bases at J, with 7 bases between. The CDR3 covers 14 residues. This CDR3 reads CASSLKGPTDTQYF. CDR3 DNA: TGTGCCAGCAGCTTAAAGGGGCCCACAGATACGCAGTATTTT.

V gene TRBV11-3 combines with J gene TRBJ2-5, with 8 positions matching TRBD1. Germline V lookup: CDR1 SGHNT, CDR2 YENEEA. V trimming: 4 bases; J trimming: 4 bases; junction bases outside the gene matches: 8. CDR3 length: 15 residues. The CDR3 here is CASSCEDRGRETQYF. Here the CDR3 DNA reads TGTGCCAGCAGCTGTGAAGACAGGGGTAGAGAGACCCAGTACTTC.